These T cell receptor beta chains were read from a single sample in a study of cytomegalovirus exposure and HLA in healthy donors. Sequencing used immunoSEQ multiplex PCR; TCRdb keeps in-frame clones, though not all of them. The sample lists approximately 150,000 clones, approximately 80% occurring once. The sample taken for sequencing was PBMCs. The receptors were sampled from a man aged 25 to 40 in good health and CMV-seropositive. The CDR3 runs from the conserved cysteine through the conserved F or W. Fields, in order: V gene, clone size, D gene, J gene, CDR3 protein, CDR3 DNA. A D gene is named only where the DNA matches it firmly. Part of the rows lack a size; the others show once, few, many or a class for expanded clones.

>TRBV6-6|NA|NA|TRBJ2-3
CASKPAASTDTQYF
TGTGCCAGCAAACCAGCGGCTAGCACAGATACGCAGTATTTT
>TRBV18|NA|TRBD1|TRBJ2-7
CASSRGQGAYEQYF
TGTGCCAGCTCACGGGGACAGGGAGCCTACGAGCAGTACTTC
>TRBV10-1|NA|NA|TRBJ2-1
CASSEDGLEQFF
TGCGCCAGCAGTGAGGACGGACTGGAGCAGTTCTTC
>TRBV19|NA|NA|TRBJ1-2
CASSMPDKVHGYTF
TGTGCCAGTAGTATGCCAGACAAGGTCCATGGCTACACCTTC
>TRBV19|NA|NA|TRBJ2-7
CASSSRDSPYEQYF
TGTGCCAGTAGTAGTCGGGACTCACCCTACGAGCAGTACTTC
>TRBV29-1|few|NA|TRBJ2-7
CSVRSSYEQYF
TGCAGCGTTAGGAGCTCCTACGAGCAGTACTTC
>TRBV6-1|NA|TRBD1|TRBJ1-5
CASSGEGVLLGTGNQPQHF
TGTGCCAGCAGTGGGGAAGGGGTATTGCTCGGGACAGGGAATCAGCCCCAGCATTTT
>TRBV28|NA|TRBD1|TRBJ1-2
CASSSPGQADYGYTF
TGTGCCAGCAGTTCCCCGGGACAGGCTGACTATGGCTACACCTTC
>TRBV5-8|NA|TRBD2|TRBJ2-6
CASSRRGGISGANVLTF
TGTGCCAGCAGCCGTCGGGGGGGGATATCTGGGGCCAACGTCCTGACTTTC
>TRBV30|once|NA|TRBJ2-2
CALTRGSGELFF
TGTGCCCTCACCAGGGGTTCAGGGGAGCTGTTTTTT
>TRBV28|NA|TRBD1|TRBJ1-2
CASSTPLGTGGRGYTF
TGTGCCAGCAGTACACCCCTTGGGACAGGGGGTCGGGGCTACACCTTC
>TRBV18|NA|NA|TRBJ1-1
CASSQDRLNTEAFF
TGTGCCAGCTCACAAGACAGACTCAACACTGAAGCTTTCTTT
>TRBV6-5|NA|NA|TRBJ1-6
CASSYSGGYNSPLHF
TGTGCCAGCAGTTACTCAGGGGGTTATAATTCACCCCTCCACTTT
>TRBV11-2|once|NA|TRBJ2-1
CASSLFGINEQFF
TGTGCCAGCAGCCTCTTCGGGATCAATGAGCAGTTCTTC
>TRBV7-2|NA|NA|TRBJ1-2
CASSPTGGITNYGYTF
TGTGCCAGCAGCCCAACGGGGGGTATCACTAACTATGGCTACACCTTC
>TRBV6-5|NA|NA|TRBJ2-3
CASSSPPLDTQYF
TGTGCCAGCAGTTCCCCCCCCCTGGATACGCAGTATTTT
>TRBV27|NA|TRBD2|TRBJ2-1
CASSPGTSGWNEQFF
TGTGCCAGCAGTCCCGGGACTAGCGGTTGGAATGAGCAGTTCTTC
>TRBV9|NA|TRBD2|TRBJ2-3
CASSVRRLAGGADTQYF
TGTGCCAGCAGCGTTAGGAGACTAGCGGGAGGGGCAGATACGCAGTATTTT
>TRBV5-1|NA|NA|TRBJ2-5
CASSWVGFETQYF
TGCGCCAGCAGCTGGGTCGGGTTTGAGACCCAGTACTTC
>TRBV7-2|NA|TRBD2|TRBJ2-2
CASSLRLAGGWNGELFF
TGTGCCAGCAGCCTGAGACTAGCGGGGGGCTGGAACGGGGAGCTGTTTTTT
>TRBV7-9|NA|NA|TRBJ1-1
CASSLTTGNTEAFF
TGTGCCAGCAGCTTAACAACGGGTAACACTGAAGCTTTCTTT
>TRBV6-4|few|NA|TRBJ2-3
CASSDSPTDTQYF
TGTGCCAGCAGTGACTCCCCTACAGATACGCAGTATTTT
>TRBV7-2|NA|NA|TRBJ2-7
CASSPDRYEQYF
TGTGCCAGCAGTCCCGACAGATACGAGCAGTACTTC
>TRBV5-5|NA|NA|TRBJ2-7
CASSLERFSYEQYF
TGTGCCAGCAGCTTGGAGAGATTCTCCTACGAGCAGTACTTC
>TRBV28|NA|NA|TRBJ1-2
CASSLQGFGGYTF
TGTGCCAGCAGTTTGCAGGGGTTTGGCGGCTACACCTTC
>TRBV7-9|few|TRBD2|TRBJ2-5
CASSFPRTSGREGETQYF
TGTGCCAGCAGCTTCCCTAGGACTAGCGGGAGAGAAGGGGAGACCCAGTACTTC
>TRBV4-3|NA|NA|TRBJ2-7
CASSQVRWYEQYF
TGCGCCAGCAGCCAAGTACGGTGGTACGAGCAGTACTTC
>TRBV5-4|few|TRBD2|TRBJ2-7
CASSLMLGGAPSSYEQYF
TGTGCCAGCAGCTTAATGCTCGGGGGGGCCCCGAGCTCCTACGAGCAGTACTTC
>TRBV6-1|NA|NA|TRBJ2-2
CASSASRNTGELFF
TGTGCCAGCAGCGCTAGCAGAAACACCGGGGAGCTGTTTTTT
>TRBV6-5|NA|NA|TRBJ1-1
CASRLWGEEAFF
TGTGCCAGCAGGCTTTGGGGAGAGGAAGCTTTCTTT
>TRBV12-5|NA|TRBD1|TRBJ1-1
CASGPGQGANTEAFF
TGTGCTAGTGGCCCCGGACAGGGGGCAAACACTGAAGCTTTCTTT
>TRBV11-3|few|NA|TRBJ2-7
CASSAADPQLASYEQYF
TGTGCCAGCAGTGCGGCAGATCCTCAACTCGCCTCCTACGAGCAGTACTTC
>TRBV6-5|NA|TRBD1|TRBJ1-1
CASGTGNSEAFF
TGTGCCAGCGGGACAGGGAATTCTGAAGCTTTCTTT
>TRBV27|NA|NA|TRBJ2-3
CASSSGRLSTDTQYF
TGTGCCAGCAGTTCAGGGCGACTTAGCACAGATACGCAGTATTTT
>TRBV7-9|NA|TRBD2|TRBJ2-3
CASSLGDYSTDTQYF
TGTGCCAGCAGCTTAGGGGACTATAGCACAGATACGCAGTATTTT
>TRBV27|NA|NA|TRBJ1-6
CASSLGSGGSYNSPLHF
TGTGCCAGCAGTTTAGGGTCGGGGGGCTCCTATAATTCACCCCTCCACTTT
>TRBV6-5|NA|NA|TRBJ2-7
CASSSYQGYEQYF
TGTGCCAGCAGTTCCTACCAGGGCTACGAGCAGTACTTC
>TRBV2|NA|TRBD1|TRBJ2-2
CASRQGAGFGELFF
TGTGCCAGCAGGCAGGGGGCTGGGTTCGGGGAGCTGTTTTTT
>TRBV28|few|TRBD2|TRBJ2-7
CASSTGLAGGRGRYEQYF
TGTGCCAGCAGCACGGGACTAGCGGGAGGAAGAGGGAGGTACGAGCAGTACTTC
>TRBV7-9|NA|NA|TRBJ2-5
CASSFTSGGETQYF
TGTGCCAGCAGCTTTACCAGCGGAGGAGAGACCCAGTACTTC
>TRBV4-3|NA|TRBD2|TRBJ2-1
CASSQEPGLALTIISYNEQFF
TGCGCCAGCAGCCAAGAGCCGGGACTAGCCTTGACAATTATCTCCTACAATGAGCAGTTCTTC
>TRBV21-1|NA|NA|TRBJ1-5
CASSKISGGVNQPQHF
TGTGCCAGCAGCAAAATTTCGGGAGGGGTGAATCAGCCCCAGCATTTT
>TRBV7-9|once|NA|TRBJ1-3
CASSLLGADSGNTIYF
TGTGCCAGCAGCTTACTAGGAGCGGATTCTGGAAACACCATATATTTT
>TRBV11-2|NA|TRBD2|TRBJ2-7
CASSGGLAGVIHEQYF
TGTGCCAGCAGCGGGGGACTAGCGGGAGTAATCCACGAGCAGTACTTC
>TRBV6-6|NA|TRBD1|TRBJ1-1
CASSYSDRELAEAFF
TGTGCCAGCAGTTACTCGGACAGGGAATTAGCTGAAGCTTTCTTT
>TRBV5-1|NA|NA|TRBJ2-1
CASREGTPIYNEQFF
TGCGCCAGCAGGGAGGGGACTCCAATCTACAATGAGCAGTTCTTC
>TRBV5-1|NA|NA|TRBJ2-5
CASSLVTEETQYF
TGCGCCAGCAGCTTGGTGACAGAAGAGACCCAGTACTTC
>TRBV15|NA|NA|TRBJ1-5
CATRGRGQPQHF
TGTGCCACCAGGGGGCGAGGTCAGCCCCAGCATTTT
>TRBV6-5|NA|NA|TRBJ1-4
CASSYQNEKLFF
TGTGCCAGCAGCTACCAGAATGAAAAACTGTTTTTT
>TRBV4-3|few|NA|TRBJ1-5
CASSRDRFLSNQPQHF
TGCGCCAGCAGCCGTGACAGGTTCCTAAGCAATCAGCCCCAGCATTTT
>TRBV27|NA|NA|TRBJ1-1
CASSQRGRMPQAFF
TGTGCCAGCTCCCAGCGGGGACGGATGCCCCAAGCTTTCTTT
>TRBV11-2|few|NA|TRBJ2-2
CASSLVRQGVSGELFF
TGTGCCAGCAGCTTAGTTCGGCAGGGCGTAAGCGGGGAGCTGTTTTTT
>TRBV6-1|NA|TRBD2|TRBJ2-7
CASSGGTSGSQVPYEQYF
TGTGCCAGCAGTGGGGGGACTAGCGGTTCCCAGGTCCCCTACGAGCAGTACTTC
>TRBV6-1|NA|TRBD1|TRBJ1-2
CASTQGGTNYGYTF
TGTGCCAGCACCCAGGGGGGAACTAACTATGGCTACACCTTC
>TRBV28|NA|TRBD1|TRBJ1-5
CASSAGQGLGRSNQPQHF
TGTGCCAGCAGTGCGGGACAGGGATTAGGAAGGAGCAATCAGCCCCAGCATTTT
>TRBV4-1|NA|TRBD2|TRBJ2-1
CASSQAFVAGAIHEQFF
TGCGCCAGCAGCCAAGCTTTTGTAGCGGGGGCCATCCATGAGCAGTTCTTC
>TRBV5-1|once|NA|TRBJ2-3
CASSLGRGMDTQYF
TGCGCCAGCTCCCTTGGTAGAGGGATGGATACGCAGTATTTT
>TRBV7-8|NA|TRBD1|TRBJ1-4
CASSRGRGQGVFGEKLFF
TGTGCCAGCAGCCGGGGGAGGGGACAGGGTGTTTTTGGTGAAAAACTGTTTTTT
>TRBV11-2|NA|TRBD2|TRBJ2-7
CASSLVGTSGRTEQYF
TGTGCCAGCAGCTTAGTAGGGACTAGCGGGAGAACCGAGCAGTACTTC
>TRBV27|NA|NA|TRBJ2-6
CASSFAGAGANVLTF
TGTGCCAGCAGTTTTGCAGGGGCTGGGGCCAACGTCCTGACTTTC